The rows below give T cell receptor beta chains drawn from one sample of a study of patients and donors after allogeneic stem cell transplantation. TCRdb analysed the RT-PCR reads with MiXCR anew, one entry per CDR3 protein. Of 84,000 or so distinct CDR3 sequences listed, around 48% were seen once; the top ten hold around 60%. Sequencing input: blood, either unsorted or a sorted T cell fraction (not recorded which). The receptors shown here come from a human donor who was either an allogeneic HSCT recipient or a stem cell or donor lymphocyte infusion donor (not recorded which). It is not recorded whose cells these are; they may come from a transplant donor. The CDR3 runs from the conserved cysteine through the conserved F or W. Fields, in order: CDR3 protein, CDR3 DNA, clone size, J gene, D gene, V gene. A D gene is named only where the DNA matches it firmly. Expanded clones get a size class; other rows say once, few or many, or leave the size out.

CSARDIGGAKIWGSPLHF TGCAGTGCTAGAGATATAGGGGGCGCGAAGATATGGGGTTCACCCCTCCACTTT - TRBJ1-6 TRBD1 TRBV20-1
CASSEPGASNYGYTF TGTGCCAGCAGCGAACCGGGAGCCTCAAACTATGGCTACACCTTC - TRBJ1-2 - TRBV11-2
CASSPGPNYGYTF TGTGCCAGCAGCCCGGGACCGAACTATGGCTACACCTTC - TRBJ1-2 - TRBV12-3/TRBV12-4
CASSLYSGLGTEAFF TGTGCCAGCAGTTTATATTCCGGGTTGGGCACTGAAGCTTTCTTT few TRBJ1-1 - TRBV28
CASSSMAGANTEAFF TGTGCCAGCAGTTCGATGGCCGGGGCGAACACTGAAGCTTTCTTT - TRBJ1-1 - TRBV25-1
CASSPGFLMPGEQFF TGTGCCAGCAGCCCTGGGTTTCTAATGCCAGGGGAGCAGTTCTTC - TRBJ2-1 - TRBV7-2
CSARQGSGYTF TGCAGTGCTAGACAGGGTTCGGGCTACACCTTC - TRBJ1-2 - TRBV20-1
CASSVLNSPLHF TGCGCCAGCAGTGTTTTGAATTCACCCCTCCACTTT - TRBJ1-6 - TRBV10-2
CASSKYEGASAEAFF TGTGCCAGCAGCAAATACGAGGGGGCGTCAGCTGAAGCTTTCTTT - TRBJ1-1 - TRBV21-1
CASSLPGHYGYTF TGTGCCAGCAGCCTCCCGGGACATTATGGCTACACCTTC - TRBJ1-2 - TRBV12-3/TRBV12-4
CASSQDTDRVRPNYGYTF TGCGCCAGCAGCCAAGATACGGACAGGGTGAGACCTAACTATGGCTACACCTTC - TRBJ1-2 TRBD1 TRBV4-3
CASSIGTGVTEAFF TGTGCCAGCAGTATCGGGACAGGGGTCACTGAAGCTTTCTTT few TRBJ1-1 TRBD1 TRBV12-3/TRBV12-4
CASSSLADNEQFF TGCGCCAGCAGCTCGCTAGCGGACAATGAGCAGTTCTTC - TRBJ2-1 TRBD2 TRBV5-1
CASSRVGFYSNQPQHF TGTGCCAGCAGCCGGGTGGGGTTTTATAGCAATCAGCCCCAGCATTTT few TRBJ1-5 - TRBV28
CASSQGQGDGYTF TGCGCCAGCAGCCAAGGACAGGGGGATGGCTACACCTTC few TRBJ1-2 TRBD1 TRBV4-3
CASSVGSYLDPRFTF TGTGCCAGCAGCGTAGGGTCTTATTTAGACCCCCGCTTCACCTTC few TRBJ1-2 - TRBV9
CASSQDPPQGRTEAFF TGTGCCAGCAGCCAAGACCCACCACAGGGGAGGACTGAAGCTTTCTTT few TRBJ1-1 TRBD1 TRBV14
CASSSYRGQDNQPQHF TGTGCCAGCAGCTCGTACCGGGGGCAGGACAATCAGCCCCAGCATTTT - TRBJ1-5 - TRBV7-8
CASSQVLRGEIETQYF TGTGCCAGCAGCCAAGTCCTGAGGGGGGAGATAGAGACCCAGTACTTC - TRBJ2-5 - TRBV3-1